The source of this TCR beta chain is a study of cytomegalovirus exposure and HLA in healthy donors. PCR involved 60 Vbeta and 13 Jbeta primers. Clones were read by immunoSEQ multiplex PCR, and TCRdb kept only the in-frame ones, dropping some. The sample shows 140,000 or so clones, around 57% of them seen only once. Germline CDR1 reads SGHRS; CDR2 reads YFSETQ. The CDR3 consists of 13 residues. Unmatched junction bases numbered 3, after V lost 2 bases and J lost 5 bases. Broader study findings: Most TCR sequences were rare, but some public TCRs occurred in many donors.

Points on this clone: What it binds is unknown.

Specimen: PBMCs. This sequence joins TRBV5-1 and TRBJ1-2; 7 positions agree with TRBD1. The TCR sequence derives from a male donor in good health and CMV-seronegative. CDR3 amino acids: CASSFGTAYGYTF. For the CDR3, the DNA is TGCGCCAGCAGCTTCGGGACAGCATATGGCTACACCTTC.